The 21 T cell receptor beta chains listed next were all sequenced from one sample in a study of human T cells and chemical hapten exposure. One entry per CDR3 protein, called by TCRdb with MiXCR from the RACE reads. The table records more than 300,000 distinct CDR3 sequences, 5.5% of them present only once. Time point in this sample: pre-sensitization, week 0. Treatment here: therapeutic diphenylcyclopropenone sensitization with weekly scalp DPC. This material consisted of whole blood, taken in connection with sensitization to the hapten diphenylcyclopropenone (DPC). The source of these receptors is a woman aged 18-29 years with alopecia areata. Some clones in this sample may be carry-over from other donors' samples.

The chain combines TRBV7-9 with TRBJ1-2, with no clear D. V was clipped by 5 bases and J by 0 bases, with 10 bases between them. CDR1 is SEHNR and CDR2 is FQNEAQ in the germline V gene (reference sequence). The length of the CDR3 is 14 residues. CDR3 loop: CASSINQANYGYTF. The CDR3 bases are TGTGCCAGCAGCATCAACCAAGCTAACTATGGCTACACCTTC.

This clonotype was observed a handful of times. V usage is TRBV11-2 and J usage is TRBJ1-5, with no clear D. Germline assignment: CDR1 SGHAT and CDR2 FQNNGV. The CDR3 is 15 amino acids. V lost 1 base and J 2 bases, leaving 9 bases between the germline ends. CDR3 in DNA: TGTGCCAGCAGCTTAGGCCCAGGTGGCAATCAGCCCCAGCATTTT. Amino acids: CASSLGPGGNQPQHF. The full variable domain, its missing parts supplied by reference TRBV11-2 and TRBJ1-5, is EAGVAQSPRYKIIEKRQSVAFWCNPISGHATLYWYQQILGQGPKLLIQFQNNGVVDDSQLPKDRFSAERLKGVDSTLKIQPAKLEDSAVYLCASSLGPGGNQPQHFGDGTRLSIL.

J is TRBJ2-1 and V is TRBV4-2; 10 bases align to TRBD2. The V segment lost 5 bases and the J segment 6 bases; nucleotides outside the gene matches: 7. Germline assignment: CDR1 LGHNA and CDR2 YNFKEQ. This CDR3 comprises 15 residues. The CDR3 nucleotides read TGTGCCAGCAGCTCCGAGCGGGGGGGCTCCAATGAGCAGTTCTTC. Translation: CASSSERGGSNEQFF.

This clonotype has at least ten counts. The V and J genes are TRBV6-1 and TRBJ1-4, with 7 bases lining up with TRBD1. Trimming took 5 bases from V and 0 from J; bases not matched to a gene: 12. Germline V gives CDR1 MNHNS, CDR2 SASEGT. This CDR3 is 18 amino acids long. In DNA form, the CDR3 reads TGTGCCAGCAGTCCGGGACAGCCAGACCTTGCAACTAATGAAAAACTGTTTTTT. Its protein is CASSPGQPDLATNEKLFF.

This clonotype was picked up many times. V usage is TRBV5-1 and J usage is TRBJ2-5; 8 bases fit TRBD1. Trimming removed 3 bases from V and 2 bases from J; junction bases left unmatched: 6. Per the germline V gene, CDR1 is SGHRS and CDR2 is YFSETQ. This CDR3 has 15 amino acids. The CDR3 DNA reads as TGCGCCAGCAGCTGGTCCGGGACAGGTCAAGAGACCCAGTACTTC. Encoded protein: CASSWSGTGQETQYF.

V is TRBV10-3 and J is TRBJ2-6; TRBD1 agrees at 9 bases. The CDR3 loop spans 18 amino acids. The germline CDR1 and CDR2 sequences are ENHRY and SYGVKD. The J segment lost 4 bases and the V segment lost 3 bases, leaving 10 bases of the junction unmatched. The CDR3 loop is CAISEQAGQGTGANVLTF. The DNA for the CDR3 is TGTGCCATCAGTGAACAGGCCGGACAGGGGACCGGGGCCAACGTCCTGACTTTC.

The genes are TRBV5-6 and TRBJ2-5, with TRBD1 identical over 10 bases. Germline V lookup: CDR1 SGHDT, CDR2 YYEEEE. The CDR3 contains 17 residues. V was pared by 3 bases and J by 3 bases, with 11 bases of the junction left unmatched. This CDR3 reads CASSSPRDRGAKETQYF. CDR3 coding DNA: TGTGCCAGCAGCTCCCCCCGGGACAGGGGCGCGAAAGAGACCCAGTACTTC.

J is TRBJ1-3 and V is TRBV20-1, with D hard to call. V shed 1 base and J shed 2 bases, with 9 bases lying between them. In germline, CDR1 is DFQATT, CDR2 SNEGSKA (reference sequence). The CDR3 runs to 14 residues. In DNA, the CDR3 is TGCAGTGCTAGAGCGGGAGGGACTGGAAACACCATATATTTT. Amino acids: CSARAGGTGNTIYF.

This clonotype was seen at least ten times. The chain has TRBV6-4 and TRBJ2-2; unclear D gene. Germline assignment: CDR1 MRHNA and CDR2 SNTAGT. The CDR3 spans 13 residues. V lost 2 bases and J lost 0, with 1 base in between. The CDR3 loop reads CASSDPNTGELFF. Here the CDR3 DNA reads TGTGCCAGCAGTGACCCGAACACCGGGGAGCTGTTTTTT.

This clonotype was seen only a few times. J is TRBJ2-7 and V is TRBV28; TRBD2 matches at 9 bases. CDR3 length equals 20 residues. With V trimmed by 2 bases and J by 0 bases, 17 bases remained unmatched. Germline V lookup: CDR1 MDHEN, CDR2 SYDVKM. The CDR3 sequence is CASSLPSGVAMDYNSYEQYF. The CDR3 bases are TGTGCCAGCAGTTTACCTAGCGGGGTCGCAATGGACTATAACTCCTACGAGCAGTACTTC.

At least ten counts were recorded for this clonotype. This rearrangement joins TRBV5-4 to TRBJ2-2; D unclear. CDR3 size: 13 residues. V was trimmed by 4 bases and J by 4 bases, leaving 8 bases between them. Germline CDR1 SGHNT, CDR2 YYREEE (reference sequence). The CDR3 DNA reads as TGTGCCAGCAGCACCGACCCCACCGGGGAGCTGTTTTTT. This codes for CASSTDPTGELFF.

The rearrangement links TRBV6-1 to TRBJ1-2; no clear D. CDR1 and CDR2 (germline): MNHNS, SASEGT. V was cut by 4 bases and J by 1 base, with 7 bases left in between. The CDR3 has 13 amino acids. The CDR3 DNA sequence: TGTGCCAGCAGTGCAGAATATAACTATGGCTACACCTTC. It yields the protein CASSAEYNYGYTF.

CDR3 loop: CASSANFQGDNEQFF. The DNA for the CDR3 is TGTGCCAGCAGTGCAAATTTTCAGGGGGATAATGAGCAGTTCTTC. This chain links TRBV6-1 with TRBJ2-1; 7 bases line up with TRBD1. With 4 bases clipped from V and 7 bases from J, the junction kept 10 bases outside the gene matches. The CDR3 loop spans 15 amino acids. Germline V gene sequence: CDR1 MNHNS, CDR2 SASEGT.

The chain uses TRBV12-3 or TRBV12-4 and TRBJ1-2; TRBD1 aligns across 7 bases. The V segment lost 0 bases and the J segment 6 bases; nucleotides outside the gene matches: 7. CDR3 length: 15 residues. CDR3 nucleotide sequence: TGTGCCAGCAGTTTAGCCGGGACAGATCCTAATGGCTACACCTTC. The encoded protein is CASSLAGTDPNGYTF.

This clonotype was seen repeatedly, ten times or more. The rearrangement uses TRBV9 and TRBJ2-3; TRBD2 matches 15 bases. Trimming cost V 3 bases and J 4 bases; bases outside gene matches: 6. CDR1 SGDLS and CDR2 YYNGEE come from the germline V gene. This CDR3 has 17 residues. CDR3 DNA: TGTGCCAGCAGCGCCCGGACTAGCGGGGGGGCCCCAGATACGCAGTATTTT. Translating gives CASSARTSGGAPDTQYF.

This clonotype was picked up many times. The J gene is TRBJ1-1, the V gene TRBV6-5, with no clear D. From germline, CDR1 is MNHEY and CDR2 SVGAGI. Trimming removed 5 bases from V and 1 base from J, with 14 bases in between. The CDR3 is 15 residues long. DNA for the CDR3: TGTGCCAGCAGTCGCCTGGACGCGGGGAACACTGAAGCTTTCTTT. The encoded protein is CASSRLDAGNTEAFF.

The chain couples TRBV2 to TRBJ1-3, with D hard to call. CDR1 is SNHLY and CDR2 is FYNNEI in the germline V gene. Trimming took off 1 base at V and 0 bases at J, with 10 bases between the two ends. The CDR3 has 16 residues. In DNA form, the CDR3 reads TGTGCCAGCAGTGAAGGGAGGGCTACCTCTGGAAACACCATATATTTT. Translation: CASSEGRATSGNTIYF.

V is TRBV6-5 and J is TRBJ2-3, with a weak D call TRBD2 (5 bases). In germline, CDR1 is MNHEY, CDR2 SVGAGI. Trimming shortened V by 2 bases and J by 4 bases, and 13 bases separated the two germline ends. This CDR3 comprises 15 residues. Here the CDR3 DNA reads TGTGCCAGCAGTTACGGACTTCGTGGCGCAGATACGCAGTATTTT. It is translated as CASSYGLRGADTQYF.

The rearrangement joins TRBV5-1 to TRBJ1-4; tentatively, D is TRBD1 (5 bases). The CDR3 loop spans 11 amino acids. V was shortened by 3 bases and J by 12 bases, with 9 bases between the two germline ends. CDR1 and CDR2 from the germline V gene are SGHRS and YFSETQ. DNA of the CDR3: TGCGCCAGCAGCTCTGGGGGGGAACTGTTTTTT. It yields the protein CASSSGGELFF.

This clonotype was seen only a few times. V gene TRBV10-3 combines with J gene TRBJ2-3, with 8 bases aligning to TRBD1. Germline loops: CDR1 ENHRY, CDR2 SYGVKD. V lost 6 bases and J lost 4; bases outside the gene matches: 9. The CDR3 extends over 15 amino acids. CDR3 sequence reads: CAIRDSSGGPDTQYF. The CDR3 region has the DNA TGTGCCATCAGGGACTCCTCAGGGGGCCCAGATACGCAGTATTTT.

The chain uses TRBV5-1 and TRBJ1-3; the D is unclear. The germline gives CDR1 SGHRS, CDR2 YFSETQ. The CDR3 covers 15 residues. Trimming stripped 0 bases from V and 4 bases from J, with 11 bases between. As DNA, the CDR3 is TGCGCCAGCAGCTTGGCCGAGACCACGGGAAACACCATATATTTT. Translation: CASSLAETTGNTIYF.